This TCR beta chain was obtained from a study of blood T cell repertoires in COVID-19. Germline-derived CDR1 and CDR2 are KGHSH and LQKENI. This CDR3 is 13 amino acids long. V shed 3 bases and J shed 9 bases, with 15 bases lying between them. Generated by immunoSEQ multiplex PCR, the TCRdb table keeps only in-frame clones and is missing some. The data contain 35,000 to 45,000 clones, about nine tenths of them singletons. The genes are TRBV18 and TRBJ2-7, with D perhaps matching TRBD1 (5 bases). The sample was peripheral blood. The TCR originated in a human donor in a cohort sampled during active COVID-19. CDR3 DNA sequence: TGTGCCAGCTCACCGAGGCAGGGTTCGGTGCAGTACTTC. As protein: CASSPRQGSVQYF.